Each of the 10 T cell receptor beta chains below was sequenced from the same sample in a study of T-cell reconstitution after alpha-beta-depleted transplantation in children. The library targeted TCRbeta and was prepared with unique molecular identifiers. In TCRdb, the PCR reads were re-called with MiXCR into one record per CDR3 protein. The repertoire holds around 230,000 distinct CDR3 sequences, with approximately 19% as singletons. The sequenced sample was PBMCs, mostly from graft donor cells, obtained 360 days after TCRalphabeta/CD19-depleted stem cell transplant. All receptors derive from a male patient between 2 and 10 years old who had a stem cell transplant for acute lymphoblastic leukemia, so the T cells may come from the graft donor.

This clonotype has just a few counts. The chain recombines TRBV4-2 with TRBJ2-7; D not certain. Trimming removed 1 base at V and 2 bases at J, with 9 bases between. Germline CDR1 reads LGHNA; CDR2 reads YNFKEQ. This CDR3 is 14 amino acids long. The CDR3 DNA reads as TGTGCCAGCAGCCAAGGGGCTGGGGCCTACGAGCAGTACTTC. Encoded protein: CASSQGAGAYEQYF.

CDR3 in amino acids: CASSLVPDRGRNTQYF. CDR3 nucleotides: TGTGCCAGCAGCTTAGTTCCGGACAGGGGTAGGAATACGCAGTATTTT. The V and J genes are TRBV7-8 and TRBJ2-3, with 9 nucleotides matching TRBD1. The CDR3 length is 16 residues. The germline CDR1 and CDR2 sequences are SGHVS and FQNEAQ. V lost 1 base, J lost 7 bases, and 9 bases stayed unmatched.

This clonotype was recorded at least ten times. The genes are TRBV5-5 and TRBJ1-1; D gene unclear. V was clipped by 1 base and J by 0 bases, with 7 bases between them. Germline V gives CDR1 SGHKS, CDR2 YYEKEE (reference sequence). The CDR3 sequence is 14 residues long. This CDR3 reads CASSLSVMNTEAFF. The CDR3, as DNA: TGTGCCAGCAGCTTGTCCGTGATGAACACTGAAGCTTTCTTT.

This clonotype was counted a few times. The chain has TRBV5-1 and TRBJ1-1; no definite D call. The germline V gene has CDR1 SGHRS and CDR2 YFSETQ. This CDR3 comprises 16 residues. V lost 1 base and J 7 bases, leaving 20 bases between the germline ends. CDR3 nucleotide sequence: TGCGCCAGCAGCTTGTTACCCCCGGCTGTGGGGATTGAAGCTTTCTTT. Translating it yields CASSLLPPAVGIEAFF.

This clonotype was recorded at least ten times. The gene calls are TRBV5-6 and TRBJ1-6, with a tentative D call TRBD1 (5 bases). CDR1 is SGHDT, CDR2 YYEEEE, per germline. The CDR3 runs 15 residues. V lost 0 bases, J lost 8 bases, and 12 bases lay in between. The chain's CDR3 is CASSLEAGIHSPLHF. The CDR3 DNA sequence: TGTGCCAGCAGCTTGGAGGCAGGGATCCATTCACCCCTCCACTTT.

J is TRBJ2-7 and V is TRBV30; D is unclear. The V gene lost 5 bases and the J gene lost 3 bases, with 8 bases spanning the gap. CDR3 size: 11 residues. Looked up from germline, CDR1 is GTSNPN and CDR2 is SVGIG (reference sequence). The CDR3 DNA reads TGTGCCTGGCAGCGCAGCTACGAGCAGTACTTC. It yields the protein CAWQRSYEQYF.

This clonotype was seen a handful of times. V gene TRBV5-4 combines with J gene TRBJ2-5; D not resolved. The length of the CDR3 is 14 residues. V was shortened by 0 bases and J by 2 bases, with 8 bases between the two germline ends. Germline V gene sequence: CDR1 SGHNT, CDR2 YYREEE (reference sequence). The CDR3 here is CASSLGRIQETQYF. Here the CDR3 DNA reads TGTGCCAGCAGCTTGGGGCGGATTCAAGAGACCCAGTACTTC.

In this sample, this clonotype turned up a few times. The chain employs TRBV11-1 and TRBJ2-2; D call uncertain. Between the trimmed V and J ends, which lost 3 bases and 7 bases, there was a span of 12 bases. Germline CDR1 SGHAT, CDR2 FQDESV (reference sequence). CDR3 size: 14 residues. The CDR3 DNA reads as TGTGCCAGCAGCTTCCCCTCTTTAAACGGGGAGCTGTTTTTT. This gives the protein CASSFPSLNGELFF.

CDR3 nucleotides: TGTGCCAGTAGTCACGGAAGGGGGGCTAACTATGGCTACACCTTC. Amino acids: CASSHGRGANYGYTF. The rearrangement joins TRBV19 to TRBJ1-2; D perhaps matches TRBD1 (6 bases). The V end was cut by 5 bases, the J end by 0 bases, with 13 bases between. Looked up from germline, CDR1 is LNHDA and CDR2 is SQIVND (reference sequence). The CDR3 extends over 15 amino acids. The variable domain in full, with the rest retrieved from reference TRBV19 and TRBJ1-2, is DGGITQSPKYLFRKEGQNVTLSCEQNLNHDAMYWYRQDPGQGLRLIYYSQIVNDFQKGDIAEGYSVSREKKESFPLTVTSAQKNPTAFYLCASSHGRGANYGYTFGSGTRLTVV.

This chain uses TRBV28 with TRBJ1-5, with D possibly TRBD1 on 5 matching bases. Germline assignment: CDR1 MDHEN and CDR2 SYDVKM. V was trimmed by 5 bases and J by 7 bases, leaving 21 bases between them. The CDR3 sequence is 16 residues long. The CDR3 protein is CASSAPGTRRYQPQHF. The CDR3 nucleotides read TGTGCCAGCAGTGCCCCCGGGACCCGGAGGTACCAGCCCCAGCATTTT.